This entry features one T cell receptor beta chain sequence. The antigen remains undetermined. The data belong to a study of T cells in tumors after PD-1 blockade. On the study more broadly: During anti-PD-1 treatment, some patients continued daily vismodegib 150 mg.

Libraries were prepared by immunoSEQ multiplex PCR; TCRdb keeps only in-frame clonotypes and omits some of them. The sample carries around 60,000 clones, about four fifths recorded once. Study results and caveats: Roughly 40% of tumor TCR clonotypes were also found in blood.

Tumor or blood genomic DNA was sequenced, with inputs of about 600 ng to 6,004 ng. Germline CDR1 is WNHNN and CDR2 is SYGVQD (reference sequence). The CDR3 covers 15 residues. Between the trimmed V and J ends, which lost 3 bases and 5 bases, there was a span of 16 bases. The chain couples TRBV10-1 to TRBJ2-5; D is possibly TRBD2 (6 bases). The receptor's source is a human donor with basal cell carcinoma. Sequenced here: PBMCs, sampled before anti-PD-1 treatment. As DNA, the CDR3 is TGCGCCAGCAGTGACCCGGGCCAGGGAGGTGAGACCCAGTACTTC. Protein: CASSDPGQGGETQYF.